These 16 T cell receptor beta chains were sequenced from one sample in a study of cytomegalovirus exposure and HLA in healthy donors. This PCR relied on a set of 60 Vbeta primers and 13 Jbeta primers. Method: immunoSEQ multiplex PCR; TCRdb's copy keeps in-frame clones and lacks some. Among 55,000 to 70,000 clones listed, about 69% were seen once. The sample consisted of PBMCs. These receptors came from a woman aged 30 to 39 in good health and CMV-seronegative.

This clone was detected a few times. V usage is TRBV6-1 and J usage is TRBJ2-3, with 8 bases fitting TRBD2. This CDR3 contains 15 residues. Germline lookup yields CDR1 MNHNS and CDR2 SASEGT. V lost 3 bases and J lost 6; bases outside the gene matches: 8. CDR3 DNA: TGTGCCAGCAGTGACGGGGCTAGCGGGTACGATACGCAGTATTTT. It translates to CASSDGASGYDTQYF.

This chain links TRBV19 with TRBJ1-2; D gene unclear. This CDR3 is 14 amino acids long. In germline, CDR1 is LNHDA, CDR2 SQIVND (reference sequence). CDR3: CSFCKEKAAYGYTF. Here the CDR3 DNA reads TGTTCTTTTTGCAAAGAAAAGGCGGCATACGGCTACACCTTC.

Here the CDR3 DNA reads TGTGCCAGCAGTGAAGGAGGGATCTACGAGCAGTACGTC. Its translation: CASSEGGIYEQYV. The chain is built from TRBV6-1 and TRBJ2-7; a possible D gene is TRBD2 (5 bases). Between the trimmed V and J ends, which lost 1 base and 3 bases, there was a span of 7 bases. CDR3 length: 13 amino acids. From germline, CDR1 is MNHNS and CDR2 SASEGT.

V is TRBV6-1 and J is TRBJ2-3, with TRBD1 matching 7 bases. Germline CDR1 reads MNHNS; CDR2 reads SASEGT. J was trimmed by 2 bases and V by 8 bases; bases with no gene match: 7. There are 14 residues in the CDR3. This CDR3 reads CASQDRAFTDTQYF. The DNA of the CDR3 is TGTGCCAGCCAAGACAGGGCTTTCACAGATACGCAGTATTTT.

The chain carries TRBV7-8 and TRBJ2-1; 7 positions match TRBD2. After removal of 2 bases from V and 7 bases from J, the junction contained 8 bases not matched to a gene. The CDR3 is 15 amino acids. In germline, CDR1 is SGHVS, CDR2 FQNEAQ. CDR3 in amino acids: CASSLSAGANNEQFF. The CDR3 DNA follows: TGTGCCAGCAGCTTAAGTGCGGGAGCTAATAATGAGCAGTTCTTC.

The CDR3 spells CASSPGQGSNTEAFF. DNA for the CDR3: TGTGCCAGCTCACCGGGCCAGGGGTCGAACACTGAAGCTTTCTTT. The V call is TRBV18, the J call TRBJ1-1, with D perhaps TRBD1 (6 bases). V dropped 3 bases and J dropped 1 base, with 12 bases sitting between them. Per germline, CDR1 KGHSH and CDR2 LQKENI. The CDR3 length is 15 residues.

J is TRBJ1-1 and V is TRBV10-1; 11 bases match TRBD1. The CDR3 consists of 13 residues. The V gene end was trimmed by 6 bases and the J gene end by 4 bases; junction bases not matched to a gene: 1. Germline V gene data show CDR1 as WNHNN and CDR2 as SYGVQD (reference sequence). CDR3 nucleotide sequence: TGCGCCAGCAGAGGGACAGGGGGCACTGAAGCTTTCTTT. This translates into CASRGTGGTEAFF.

The chain combines TRBV6-6 with TRBJ2-6; D remains ambiguous. The CDR3 extends over 16 amino acids. Germline loops: CDR1 MNHNY, CDR2 SVGAGI (reference sequence). The V and J ends lost 2 bases and 0 bases respectively, with 8 bases between them. The CDR3 sequence is CASSYVRNSGANVLTF. The DNA for the CDR3 is TGTGCCAGCAGTTACGTGCGCAACTCTGGGGCCAACGTCCTGACTTTC.

The genes are TRBV9 and TRBJ2-5, with 9 bases lining up with TRBD1. Germline V lookup: CDR1 SGDLS, CDR2 YYNGEE. With 4 bases clipped from V and 4 bases from J, the junction kept 8 bases outside the gene matches. The CDR3 runs 15 residues. This CDR3 is CASSLDRDRVETQYF. The CDR3 DNA is TGTGCCAGCAGCTTGGACCGGGACAGGGTAGAGACCCAGTACTTC.

The chain employs TRBV4-1 and TRBJ2-2, with 9 bases aligning to TRBD2. Germline CDR1 and CDR2: MGHRA and YSYEKL. The CDR3 runs to 16 residues. J lost 2 bases, V lost 1 base, and 2 bases had no gene match. The CDR3: CASSQGLADNTGELFF. CDR3 sequence (DNA): TGCGCCAGCAGCCAAGGACTAGCGGACAACACCGGGGAGCTGTTTTTT.

This clone was found a few times. The chain combines TRBV27 with TRBJ2-1, with 11 bases that match TRBD2. V shed 10 bases and J 10 bases; nucleotides not matched to a gene: 9. Germline V gene sequence: CDR1 MNHEY, CDR2 SMNVEV (reference sequence). This CDR3 has 13 residues. The CDR3 loop is CATSRLAGNEQFF. CDR3 DNA sequence: TGTGCCACCTCCCGACTAGCGGGAAACGAGCAGTTCTTC.

The chain has TRBV19 and TRBJ2-3, with D possibly being TRBD2 (7 bases). The CDR3 extends over 15 amino acids. Trimming cost V 8 bases and J 2 bases, with 17 bases left between them. Germline CDR1 LNHDA, CDR2 SQIVND (reference sequence). The CDR3 is CASRRGGPNTDTQYF. CDR3 DNA: TGTGCCAGTCGAAGGGGGGGGCCGAACACAGATACGCAGTATTTT.

The CDR3 nucleotides are TGTGCCAGCAGTTCGGGCTTACAGGAAAACTCCTACGAGCAGTACTTC. Amino acid sequence: CASSSGLQENSYEQYF. This chain links TRBV28 with TRBJ2-7, with D perhaps TRBD1 (5 bases). Germline V gives CDR1 MDHEN, CDR2 SYDVKM. This CDR3 is built from 16 residues. Trimming removed 4 bases at V and 0 bases at J, with 16 bases between.

CDR3 nucleotide sequence: TGTGCCAGCTCACCTCAGCAGGGGTACGAGCAGTACGTC. It is translated as CASSPQQGYEQYV. This chain links TRBV18 with TRBJ2-7; weak D call: TRBD1 (6 bases). Germline CDR1 reads KGHSH; CDR2 reads LQKENI. The CDR3 length is 13 residues. Trimming cost V 3 bases and J 4 bases, with 10 bases left between them.

The genes are TRBV7-2 and TRBJ2-3, with D perhaps TRBD2 (6 bases). V lost 5 bases and J lost 1, with 13 bases in between. The CDR3 totals 15 residues. Germline V gene lookup returns CDR1 SGHTA and CDR2 FQGNSA. CDR3: CASSPRERGTDTQYF. The CDR3 nucleotides read TGTGCCAGCAGCCCTCGGGAGCGGGGCACAGATACGCAGTATTTT.

The gene calls are TRBV5-1 and TRBJ1-2, with 11 bases lining up with TRBD1. Germline loops: CDR1 SGHRS, CDR2 YFSETQ. There are 16 residues in the CDR3. The V segment lost 4 bases and the J segment 8 bases; nucleotides outside the gene matches: 13. This CDR3 is CASSTEPGQGASGYTF. The DNA for the CDR3 is TGCGCCAGCAGCACGGAACCTGGACAGGGGGCGTCCGGCTACACCTTC.